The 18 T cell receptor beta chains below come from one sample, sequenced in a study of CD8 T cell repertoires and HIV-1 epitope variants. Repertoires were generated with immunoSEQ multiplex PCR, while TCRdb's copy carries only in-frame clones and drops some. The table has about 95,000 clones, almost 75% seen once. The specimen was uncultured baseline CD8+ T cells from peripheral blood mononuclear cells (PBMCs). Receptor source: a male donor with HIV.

CDR3 nucleotide sequence: TGCGCCAGCAGCTCGGGGACAGGGGGGATTGGTGGCTACACCTTC. Translating gives CASSSGTGGIGGYTF. The genes are TRBV5-1 and TRBJ1-2; 11 bases map to TRBD1. CDR3 length: 15 amino acids. V trimming: 3 bases; J trimming: 7 bases; junction bases outside the gene matches: 8. CDR1 and CDR2 from the germline V gene are SGHRS and YFSETQ.

CDR3 nucleotide sequence: TGTGCCAGCAGCTTAGCGAGACAGGGGATCTATGGCTACACCTTC. Amino acids: CASSLARQGIYGYTF. The chain recombines TRBV7-2 with TRBJ1-2; 8 nucleotides align to TRBD1. Germline CDR1 reads SGHTA; CDR2 reads FQGNSA. The J segment lost 4 bases and the V segment lost 0 bases, leaving 4 bases of the junction unmatched. The CDR3 spans 15 residues.

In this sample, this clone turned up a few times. As DNA, the CDR3 is TGTGCCAGCAGCCACAACAGGGGGCGGATGAGCACAGATACGCAGTATTTT. As protein: CASSHNRGRMSTDTQYF. This sequence joins TRBV9 and TRBJ2-3, with 9 bases lining up with TRBD1. Trimming took 4 bases from V and 0 from J; bases not matched to a gene: 9. The CDR3 runs to 17 residues. Germline V lookup: CDR1 SGDLS, CDR2 YYNGEE.

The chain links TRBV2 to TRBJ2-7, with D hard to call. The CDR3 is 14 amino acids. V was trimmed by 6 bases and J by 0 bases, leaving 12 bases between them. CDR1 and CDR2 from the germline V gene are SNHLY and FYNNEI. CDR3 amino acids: CASRVGRTSYEQYF. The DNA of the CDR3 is TGTGCCAGCAGGGTCGGGCGGACCTCCTACGAGCAGTACTTC.

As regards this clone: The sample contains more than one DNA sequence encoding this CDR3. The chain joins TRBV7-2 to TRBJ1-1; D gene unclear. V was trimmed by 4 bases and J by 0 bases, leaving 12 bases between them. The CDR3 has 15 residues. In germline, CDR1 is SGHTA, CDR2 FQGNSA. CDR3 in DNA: TGTGCCAGCAGCTCCTGGACGGATATGAACACTGAAGCTTTCTTT. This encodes CASSSWTDMNTEAFF.

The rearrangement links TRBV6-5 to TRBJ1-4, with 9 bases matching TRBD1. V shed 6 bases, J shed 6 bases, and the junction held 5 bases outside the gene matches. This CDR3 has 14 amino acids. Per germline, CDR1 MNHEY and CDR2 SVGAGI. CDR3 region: CASRGQGWDEKLFF. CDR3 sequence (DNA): TGTGCCAGCAGGGGACAGGGATGGGATGAAAAACTGTTTTTT.

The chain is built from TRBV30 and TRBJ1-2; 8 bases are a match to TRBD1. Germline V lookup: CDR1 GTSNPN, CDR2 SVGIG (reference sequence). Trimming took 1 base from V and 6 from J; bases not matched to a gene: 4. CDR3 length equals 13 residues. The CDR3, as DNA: TGTGCCTGGAGTGGGGACAGGAGGAATGGCTACACCTTC. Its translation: CAWSGDRRNGYTF.

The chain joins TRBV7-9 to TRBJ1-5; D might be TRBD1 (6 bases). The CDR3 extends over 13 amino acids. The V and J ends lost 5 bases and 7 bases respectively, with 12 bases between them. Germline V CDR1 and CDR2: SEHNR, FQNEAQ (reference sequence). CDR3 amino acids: CASSPEGGQPQHF. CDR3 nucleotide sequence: TGTGCCAGCAGCCCCGAAGGGGGACAGCCCCAGCATTTT.

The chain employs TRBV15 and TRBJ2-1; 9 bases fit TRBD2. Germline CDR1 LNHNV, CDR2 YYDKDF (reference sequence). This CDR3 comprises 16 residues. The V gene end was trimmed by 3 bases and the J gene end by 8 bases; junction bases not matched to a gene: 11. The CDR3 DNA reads TGTGCCACCAGCAGTTTTATAGCGGGAGTCTCCCATGAGCAGTTCTTC. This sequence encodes CATSSFIAGVSHEQFF.

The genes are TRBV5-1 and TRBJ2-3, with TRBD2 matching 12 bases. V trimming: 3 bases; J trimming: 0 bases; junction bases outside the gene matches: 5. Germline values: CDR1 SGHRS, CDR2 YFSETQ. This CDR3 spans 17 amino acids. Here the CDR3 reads CASSSLLAGGSTDTQYF. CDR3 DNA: TGCGCCAGCAGCTCGTTACTAGCGGGAGGAAGCACAGATACGCAGTATTTT.

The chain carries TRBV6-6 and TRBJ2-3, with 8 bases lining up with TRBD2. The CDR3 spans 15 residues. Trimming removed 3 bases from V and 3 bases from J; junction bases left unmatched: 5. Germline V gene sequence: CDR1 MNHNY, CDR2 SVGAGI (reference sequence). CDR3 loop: CASSYRRGVTDTQYF. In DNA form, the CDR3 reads TGTGCCAGCAGTTATAGGCGGGGGGTTACAGATACGCAGTATTTT.

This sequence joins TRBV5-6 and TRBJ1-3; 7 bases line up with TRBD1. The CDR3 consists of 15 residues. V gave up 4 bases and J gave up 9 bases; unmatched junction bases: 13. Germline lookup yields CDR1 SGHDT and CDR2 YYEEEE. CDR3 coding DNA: TGTGCCAGCAGCGGGACACAGGGGCCGAGAGGCACCATATATTTT. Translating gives CASSGTQGPRGTIYF.

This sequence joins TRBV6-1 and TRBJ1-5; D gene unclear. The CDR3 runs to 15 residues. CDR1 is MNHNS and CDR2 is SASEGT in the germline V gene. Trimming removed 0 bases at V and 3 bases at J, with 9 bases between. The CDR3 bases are TGTGCCAGCAGTGAAGCGCTGACCTACAATCAGCCCCAGCATTTT. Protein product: CASSEALTYNQPQHF.

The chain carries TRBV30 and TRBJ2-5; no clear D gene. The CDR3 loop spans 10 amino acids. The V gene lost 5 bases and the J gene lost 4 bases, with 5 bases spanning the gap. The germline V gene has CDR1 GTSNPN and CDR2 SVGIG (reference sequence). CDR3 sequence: CAWRTETQYF. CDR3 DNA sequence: TGTGCCTGGCGGACAGAGACCCAGTACTTC.

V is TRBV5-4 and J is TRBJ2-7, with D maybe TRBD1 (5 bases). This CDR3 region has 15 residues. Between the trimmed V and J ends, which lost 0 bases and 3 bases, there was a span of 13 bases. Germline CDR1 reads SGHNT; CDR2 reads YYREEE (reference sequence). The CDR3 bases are TGTGCCAGCAGCTTGGAAGCAGGGTCGGACTACGAGCAGTACTTC. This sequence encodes CASSLEAGSDYEQYF.

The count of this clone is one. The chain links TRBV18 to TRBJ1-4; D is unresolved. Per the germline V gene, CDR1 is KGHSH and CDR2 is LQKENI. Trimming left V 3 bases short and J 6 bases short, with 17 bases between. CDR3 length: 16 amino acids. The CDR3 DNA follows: TGTGCCAGCTCACCCCGTGGTCTGGCCGAGGATGAAAAACTGTTTTTT. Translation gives CASSPRGLAEDEKLFF.

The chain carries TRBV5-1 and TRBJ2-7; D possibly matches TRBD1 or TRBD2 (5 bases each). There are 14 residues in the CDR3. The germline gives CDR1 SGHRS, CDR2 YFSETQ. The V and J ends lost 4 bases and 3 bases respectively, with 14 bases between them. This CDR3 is CASSALGTHYEQYF. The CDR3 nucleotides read TGCGCCAGCAGCGCGCTCGGGACCCACTACGAGCAGTACTTC. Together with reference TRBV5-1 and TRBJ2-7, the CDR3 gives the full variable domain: KAGVTQTPRYLIKTRGQQVTLSCSPISGHRSVSWYQQTPGQGLQFLFEYFSETQRNKGNFPGRFSGRQFSNSRSEMNVSTLELGDSALYLCASSALGTHYEQYFGPGTRLTVT.

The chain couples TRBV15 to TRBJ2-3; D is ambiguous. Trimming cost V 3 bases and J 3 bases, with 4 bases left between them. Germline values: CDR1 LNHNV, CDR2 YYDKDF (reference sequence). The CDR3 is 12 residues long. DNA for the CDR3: TGTGCCACCAGCAGGATGACAGATACGCAGTATTTT. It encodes CATSRMTDTQYF.